Described below is a single T cell receptor (beta chain) sequence and its context. The data derive from a study of shared clonotypes between healthy human individuals. Turning to the study itself: The study used three CD4 naive, three CD4 memory, two CD8 naive and one CD8 memory plate per donor.

Each PCR replicate from the sorted subsets contained about 210 ng DNA, which is some 31,000 T cell genomes. TCRdb's copy holds only in-frame clones and misses some; the assay was immunoSEQ multiplex PCR. The sample includes 1.5 million to 2.5 million clones, roughly 95% of them seen just once. With V trimmed by 4 bases and J by 4 bases, 7 bases remained unmatched. Germline V lookup: CDR1 SNHLY, CDR2 FYNNEI. There are 15 residues in the CDR3. CD45RO negativity and positive selection for CCR7 defined naive CD8 cells, a population that excluded terminally differentiated effector memory CD45RA+ cells. V gene TRBV2 combines with J gene TRBJ2-1; 7 bases match TRBD2. Sequenced material: naive CD8+ T cells sorted from blood. The clonotype originates from a young man in good health. Written as DNA, the CDR3 is TGTGCCAGCAGTGTCTCGAGCGGGGTTTACAATGAGCAGTTCTTC. This translates into CASSVSSGVYNEQFF.